This is a list of T cell receptor beta chains from one sample in a study of cytomegalovirus exposure and HLA in healthy donors. Using immunoSEQ multiplex PCR, the repertoire was profiled, and TCRdb retains in-frame clones only, with some absent. The sample features about 170,000 clones, with 1% to 1.5% in its top ten. The sequenced material came from PBMCs. Receptors were obtained from a woman aged 55-70 years in good health and CMV-seronegative. Each CDR3 is given with its conserved first and last residue. D genes are given only for firm matches.

V	D	J	CDR3	DNA
TRBV7-9	TRBD2	TRBJ2-1	CASRRPGLVYNEQFF	TGTGCCAGCAGGCGACCGGGACTAGTCTACAATGAGCAGTTCTTC
TRBV29-1	-	TRBJ2-2	CSVATAPTGELFF	TGCAGCGTTGCCACAGCTCCCACCGGGGAGCTGTTTTTT
TRBV2	-	TRBJ2-7	CASSLQGYEQYF	TGTGCCAGCAGCTTACAGGGCTACGAGCAGTACTTC
TRBV19	-	TRBJ2-2	CASSNRTALTGELFF	TGTGCCAGTAGCAATAGGACAGCTCTCACCGGGGAGCTGTTTTTT
TRBV9	-	TRBJ2-2	CASSVKHTGELFF	TGTGCCAGCAGCGTAAAGCACACCGGGGAGCTGTTTTTT
TRBV5-5	TRBD1	TRBJ2-7	CASSYRDSLYEQYF	TGTGCCAGCAGCTACCGGGACAGCCTATACGAGCAGTACTTC
TRBV6-1	-	TRBJ2-1	CASSEGGRWFF	TGTGCCAGCAGTGAGGGAGGACGTTGGTTCTTC
TRBV6-5	-	TRBJ2-5	CASRPQGYETQYF	TGTGCCAGCAGACCTCAGGGGTATGAGACCCAGTACTTC
TRBV5-8	-	TRBJ2-2	CASSFLLGTGELFF	TGTGCCAGCAGCTTCCTCCTAGGCACCGGGGAGCTGTTTTTT
TRBV7-9	-	TRBJ2-1	CASSLGRSEASNEQFF	TGTGCCAGCAGCTTAGGCCGATCCGAGGCGAGCAATGAGCAGTTCTTC
TRBV5-4	-	TRBJ1-1	CASSFSRAVEAFF	TGTGCCAGCAGCTTCTCCAGGGCTGTTGAAGCTTTCTTT
TRBV2	-	TRBJ1-6	CANKRTANSPLHF	TGTGCCAACAAAAGGACAGCGAATTCACCCCTCCACTTT
TRBV6-1	-	TRBJ2-3	CASSDRVADTQYF	TGTGCCAGCAGTGACAGGGTAGCAGATACGCAGTATTTT
TRBV5-1	-	TRBJ2-5	CASSLVRETQYF	TGCGCCAGCAGCTTGGTTAGAGAGACCCAGTACTTC
TRBV7-9	TRBD1	TRBJ1-2	CASSFVLRGIHGYTF	TGTGCCAGCAGCTTTGTTCTCAGGGGGATCCATGGCTACACCTTC
TRBV6-5	-	TRBJ2-1	CASSYGGLYNEQFF	TGTGCCAGCAGTTACGGTGGACTTTACAATGAGCAGTTCTTC
TRBV5-4	-	TRBJ1-1	CASSSMTGVNTEAFF	TGTGCCAGCAGCTCAATGACAGGAGTTAACACTGAAGCTTTCTTT
TRBV2	-	TRBJ2-7	CASRRPGGPYEQYF	TGTGCCAGCCGCAGGCCCGGGGGACCCTACGAGCAGTACTTC
TRBV4-2	TRBD2	TRBJ2-1	CASSQDRLASEQFF	TGTGCCAGCAGCCAAGACCGACTAGCTAGCGAGCAGTTCTTC
TRBV5-1	TRBD2	TRBJ2-7	CASSLVPGGRNEQYF	TGCGCCAGCAGCTTGGTCCCGGGGGGTCGGAACGAGCAGTACTTC
TRBV19	-	TRBJ1-4	CASSTRTAIATNEKLFF	TGTGCCAGTAGTACCAGGACAGCTATAGCAACTAATGAAAAACTGTTTTTT
TRBV7-2	-	TRBJ2-2	CASNRGAGANTGELFF	TGTGCCAGCAACCGGGGGGCGGGGGCGAACACCGGGGAGCTGTTTTTT
TRBV7-9	-	TRBJ2-7	CASSRDTDRYEQYF	TGTGCCAGCAGCCGCGACACCGACCGCTACGAGCAGTACTTC
TRBV6-6	TRBD1	TRBJ1-6	CASSAGTGNSPLHF	TGTGCCAGCAGCGCCGGGACAGGGAATTCACCCCTCCACTTT
TRBV6-6	-	TRBJ2-3	CASSSSGGTDTQYF	TGTGCCAGCAGCTCCTCGGGGGGCACAGATACGCAGTATTTT
TRBV29-1	TRBD2	TRBJ2-5	CSVKALAGLTQHF	TGCAGCGTTAAAGCACTAGCGGGGTTGACCCAGCACTTC
TRBV18	TRBD1	TRBJ2-7	CASSLSGTGAGEQYF	TGTGCCAGCTCACTCTCCGGGACAGGGGCTGGGGAGCAGTACTTC
TRBV27	-	TRBJ1-4	CASSLKGTQGWKLFF	TGTGCCAGCAGTTTAAAGGGAACACAGGGTTGGAAACTGTTTTTT
TRBV4-2	TRBD2	TRBJ2-1	CASSHDTSGSGNEQFF	TGTGCCAGCAGCCATGATACTAGCGGGAGTGGTAATGAGCAGTTCTTC
TRBV6-6	-	TRBJ2-1	CASSPGGNEQFF	TGTGCCAGCAGCCCCGGCGGCAATGAGCAGTTCTTC
TRBV4-1	-	TRBJ1-1	CASSLKPGVAFF	TGCGCCAGCAGCTTAAAGCCAGGGGTGGCTTTCTTT
TRBV5-1	-	TRBJ2-1	CASSLQGDWNEQFF	TGCGCCAGCAGCTTACAGGGTGATTGGAATGAGCAGTTCTTC
TRBV7-7	-	TRBJ2-1	CASSPGRGMYNEQFF	TGTGCCAGCAGCCCAGGTCGGGGGATGTACAATGAGCAGTTCTTC
TRBV6-4	-	TRBJ2-1	CASSDSRGEQFF	TGTGCCAGCAGTGACTCGAGAGGGGAGCAGTTCTTC
TRBV27	-	TRBJ2-7	CASSFGLPTTEQYF	TGTGCCAGCAGTTTTGGGCTACCCACCACCGAGCAGTACTTC
TRBV5-6	TRBD1	TRBJ1-1	CASSGTGEGVAFF	TGTGCCAGCAGCGGGACAGGCGAAGGGGTAGCTTTCTTT
TRBV10-3	TRBD2	TRBJ2-5	CAISESSSGRRQETQYF	TGTGCCATCAGTGAGTCTTCAAGCGGGAGAAGGCAAGAGACCCAGTACTTC
TRBV7-6	TRBD2	TRBJ2-7	CASSLRGVPSEQYF	TGTGCCAGCAGCCTTCGGGGGGTACCTTCCGAGCAGTACTTC
TRBV9	TRBD2	TRBJ2-5	CASTRGLAGGRSAQYF	TGTGCCAGCACCAGGGGACTAGCGGGGGGCCGTTCCGCCCAGTACTTC
TRBV12-5	TRBD1	TRBJ2-7	CASGLGPKDRAELYEQYF	TGTGCTAGTGGTTTGGGCCCAAAAGACAGGGCCGAACTATACGAGCAGTACTTC
TRBV7-2	-	TRBJ1-5	CASSSELNSNQPQHF	TGTGCCAGCAGCTCCGAGTTGAATAGCAATCAGCCCCAGCATTTT
TRBV7-9	-	TRBJ1-1	CASNLALGEAFF	TGTGCCAGCAACTTAGCCCTAGGTGAAGCTTTCTTT